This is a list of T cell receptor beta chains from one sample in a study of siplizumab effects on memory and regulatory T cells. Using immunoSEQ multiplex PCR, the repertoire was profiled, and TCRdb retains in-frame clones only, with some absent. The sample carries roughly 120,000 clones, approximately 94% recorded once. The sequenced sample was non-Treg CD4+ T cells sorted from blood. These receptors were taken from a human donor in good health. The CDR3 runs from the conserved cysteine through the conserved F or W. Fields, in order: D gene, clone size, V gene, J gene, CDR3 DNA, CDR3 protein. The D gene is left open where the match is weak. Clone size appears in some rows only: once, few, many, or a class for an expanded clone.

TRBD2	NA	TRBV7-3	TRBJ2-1	TGTGCCAGCAGCCCCCGGAGGTCTAGCGGGGTCTCCTACAATGAGCAGTTCTTC	CASSPRRSSGVSYNEQFF
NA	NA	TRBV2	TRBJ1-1	TGTGCCAGTAAACGGAGGGACACTGAAGCTTTCTTT	CASKRRDTEAFF
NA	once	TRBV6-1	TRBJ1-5	TGTGCCAGCCGAGGGACCAGCGGGGAGGGGCCCCAGCATTTT	CASRGTSGEGPQHF
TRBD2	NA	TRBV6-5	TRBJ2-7	TGTGCCAGCAGTTACTCGCTGCAGGGAGGGAACGAGCAGTACTTC	CASSYSLQGGNEQYF
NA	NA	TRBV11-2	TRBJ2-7	TGTGCCAGCAGCTTACAATCCTACGAGCAGTACTTC	CASSLQSYEQYF
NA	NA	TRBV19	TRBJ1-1	TGTGCCAGTAGTATCTCGACAGCAGGGAACACTGAAGCTTTCTTT	CASSISTAGNTEAFF
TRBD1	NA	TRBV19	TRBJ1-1	TGTGCCAGTAGTATTTATTATGGGCAGGGGGCGAACACTGAAGCTTTCTTT	CASSIYYGQGANTEAFF
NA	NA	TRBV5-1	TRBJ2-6	TGCGCCAGCAGCTTGGTGATAAGGGGGGGAAGCTCTGGGGCCAACGTCCTGACTTTC	CASSLVIRGGSSGANVLTF
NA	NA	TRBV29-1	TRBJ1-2	TGCAGCGTCCGTACGGTTAACTATGGCTACACCTTC	CSVRTVNYGYTF
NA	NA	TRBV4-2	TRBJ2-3	TGTGCCAGCAGCCAACAGACAGGACACACAGATACGCAGTATTTT	CASSQQTGHTDTQYF
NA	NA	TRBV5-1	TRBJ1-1	TGCGCCAGCAGCCGGAACAGGGACACTGAAGCTTTCTTT	CASSRNRDTEAFF